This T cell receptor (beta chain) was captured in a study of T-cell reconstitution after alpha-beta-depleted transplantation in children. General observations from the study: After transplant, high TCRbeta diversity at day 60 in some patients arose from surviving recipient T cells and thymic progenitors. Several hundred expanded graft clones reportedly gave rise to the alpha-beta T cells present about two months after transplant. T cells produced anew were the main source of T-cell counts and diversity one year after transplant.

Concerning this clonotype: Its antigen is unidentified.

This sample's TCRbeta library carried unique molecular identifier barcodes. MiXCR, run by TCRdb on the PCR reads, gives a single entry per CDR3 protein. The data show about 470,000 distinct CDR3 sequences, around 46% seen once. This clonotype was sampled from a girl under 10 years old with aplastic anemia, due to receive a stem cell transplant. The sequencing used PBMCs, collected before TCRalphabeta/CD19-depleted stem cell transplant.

The CDR3 loop is CSARAPGVGAADTQYF. The CDR3 nucleotides are TGCAGTGCTAGAGCCCCAGGGGTGGGAGCGGCAGATACGCAGTATTTT. The chain employs TRBV20-1 and TRBJ2-3, with a possible D match to TRBD1 (6 bases). Looked up from germline, CDR1 is DFQATT and CDR2 is SNEGSKA (reference sequence). Trimming took 1 base from V and 4 from J, leaving 18 bases between them. This CDR3 has 16 amino acids.